This entry lists 18 T cell receptor beta chains sequenced from one sample in a study of molecular identifiers for immune sequencing clone quantification. MiXCR, applied by TCRdb to the PCR reads, yields one record per CDR3 protein. The table includes approximately 680,000 distinct CDR3 sequences, roughly 23% detected once. Sequenced: naive CD8+ T cells from blood, with Jurkat cell RNA spiked in. Subset denoted: FACS-sorted CD8+CD4-CCR7+CD45RA+ naive T cells. These receptors were taken from a human donor in good health. Some libraries in this study had Jurkat cell RNA spiked in.

This clonotype was seen more than once but under ten times. The chain couples TRBV29-1 to TRBJ1-2; D not certain. Germline V lookup: CDR1 SQVTM, CDR2 ANQGSEA. V lost 1 base and J lost 4, with 10 bases in between. The CDR3 extends over 13 amino acids. DNA for the CDR3: TGCAGCGTTGAAGGTGGGGATCCCTATGGCTACACCTTC. Encoded protein: CSVEGGDPYGYTF.

The chain has TRBV29-1 and TRBJ2-1; 12 positions agree with TRBD2. Germline values: CDR1 SQVTM, CDR2 ANQGSEA. The V segment lost 1 base and the J segment 10 bases; nucleotides outside the gene matches: 11. The CDR3 loop spans 16 amino acids. The CDR3 protein is CSVEGVRTSGVREQFF. For the CDR3, the DNA is TGCAGCGTTGAAGGTGTGAGGACTAGCGGGGTCCGGGAGCAGTTCTTC.

The rearrangement uses TRBV21-1 and TRBJ2-2; the listed D gene, TRBD1, was not tested against the DNA. TRBV21-1 is a known pseudogene. The CDR3 extends over 17 amino acids. The chain's CDR3 is CASSKTMGPTNTGELFF. The CDR3 coding sequence is TGTGCCAGCAGCAAAACTATGGGACCCACGAACACCGGGGAGCTGTTTTTT.

CDR3 DNA sequence: TGCAGCGTTCACGGACTAGCGGGAGTGAATGAGCAGTTCTTC. This gives the protein CSVHGLAGVNEQFF. V is TRBV29-1 and J is TRBJ2-1; TRBD2 matches at 13 bases. CDR3 size: 14 residues. With 5 bases clipped from V and 7 bases from J, the junction kept 5 bases outside the gene matches. Germline lookup yields CDR1 SQVTM and CDR2 ANQGSEA.

To note about this clonotype: This may be a read error: a much more frequent sequence differs by one nucleotide. The V and J genes are TRBV5-1 and TRBJ2-7; a weak D match, TRBD2 (5 bases). Trimming stripped 0 bases from V and 5 bases from J, with 12 bases between. CDR3 size: 14 residues. Germline V gene lookup returns CDR1 SGHRS and CDR2 YFSETQ. CDR3 sequence: CASSLGRRADEQYF. In nucleotides, the CDR3 is TGCGCCAGCAGCTTGGGTCGGCGAGCGGACGAGCAGTACTTC.

This clonotype was observed a few times. This CDR3 reads CASSLAARGPKNIQYF. Here the CDR3 DNA reads TGTGCCAGCAGCTTAGCCGCACGGGGCCCCAAAAACATTCAGTACTTC. V is TRBV13 and J is TRBJ2-4; D assignment may be TRBD1 or TRBD2 (5 bases each). Per the germline V gene, CDR1 is PRHDT and CDR2 is FYEKMQ (reference sequence). V was cut by 1 base and J by 2 bases, with 12 bases left in between. This CDR3 has 16 amino acids.

The chain carries TRBV19 and TRBJ1-4, with D maybe TRBD1 (6 bases). Deletions cut 0 bases from V and 5 bases from J, with 16 bases between. The germline V gene encodes CDR1 LNHDA and CDR2 SQIVND (reference sequence). This CDR3 region has 17 residues. The CDR3 region has the DNA TGTGCCAGTAGTATAGACCTCCACAGGGTTGGCAATGAAAAACTGTTTTTT. Translated, it gives CASSIDLHRVGNEKLFF.

This clonotype was picked up many times. The chain has TRBV5-5 and TRBJ1-4; D is possibly TRBD1 (5 bases). The germline V gene has CDR1 SGHKS and CDR2 YYEKEE (reference sequence). CDR3 length: 14 residues. Trimming left V 0 bases short and J 4 bases short, with 7 bases between. DNA of the CDR3: TGTGCCAGCAGCTTGGGACAGATTAATGAAAAACTGTTTTTT. Translated: CASSLGQINEKLFF. The whole variable domain, remainder taken from reference TRBV5-5 and TRBJ1-4, is DAGVTQSPTHLIKTRGQQVTLRCSPISGHKSVSWYQQVLGQGPQFIFQYYEKEERGRGNFPDRFSARQFPNYSSELNVNALLLGDSALYLCASSLGQINEKLFFGSGTQLSVL.

The chain employs TRBV20-1 and TRBJ2-7, with 9 bases that match TRBD1. V trimming: 3 bases; J trimming: 6 bases; junction bases outside the gene matches: 12. From germline, CDR1 is DFQATT and CDR2 SNEGSKA (reference sequence). The CDR3 sequence is 15 residues long. CDR3 coding DNA: TGCAGTGCTAGTCCCCCGGACAGGGGATTTAGCGAGCAGTACTTC. This translates into CSASPPDRGFSEQYF.

At least ten counts were recorded for this clonotype. The chain has TRBV7-9 and TRBJ2-7; TRBD1 might be the D (6 bases). The V gene's germline CDR1 is SEHNR and CDR2 FQNEAQ (reference sequence). With 5 bases removed from V and 3 bases from J, the gap between germline ends came to 11 bases. The CDR3 loop spans 13 amino acids. CDR3 amino acids: CASSPGHFYEQYF. The CDR3 region has the DNA TGTGCCAGCAGCCCGGGACACTTCTACGAGCAGTACTTC.

This chain connects TRBV2 to TRBJ2-5; D is perhaps TRBD2 (7 bases). The CDR3 contains 15 residues. V was pared by 9 bases and J by 2 bases, with 19 bases between. Germline V gives CDR1 SNHLY, CDR2 FYNNEI. The CDR3 here is CARLGTGGQQETQYF. CDR3 nucleotide sequence: TGTGCCAGATTGGGAACGGGAGGACAGCAAGAGACCCAGTACTTC.

For this clonotype: This sequence may be a read error, since a much larger clone differs from it by one base. The chain uses TRBV5-1 and TRBJ2-5; D may be TRBD2 (5 bases). Per the germline V gene, CDR1 is SGHRS and CDR2 is YFSETQ. This CDR3 is 13 amino acids long. Between the trimmed V and J ends, which lost 3 bases and 4 bases, there was a span of 10 bases. CDR3 sequence reads: CASSWLAVETQYF. CDR3 bases: TGCGCCAGCAGCTGGCTAGCAGTAGAGACCCAGTACTTC.

The chain is built from TRBV27 and TRBJ1-4; TRBD1 agrees at 10 bases. Trimming removed 5 bases from V and 7 bases from J; junction bases left unmatched: 7. The germline V gene encodes CDR1 MNHEY and CDR2 SMNVEV (reference sequence). This CDR3 has 15 amino acids. The CDR3 DNA follows: TGTGCCAGCAGTCCCCAGACAGGGGGCGGTGAAAAACTGTTTTTT. It encodes CASSPQTGGGEKLFF.

The V and J genes are TRBV7-3 and TRBJ2-2; D is possibly TRBD1 (6 bases). With 5 bases removed from V and 6 bases from J, the gap between germline ends came to 19 bases. Looked up from germline, CDR1 is SGHTA and CDR2 is FQGTGA. This CDR3 has 16 amino acids. The CDR3 loop is CASSLPGDTNSGELFF. Here the CDR3 DNA reads TGTGCCAGCAGCCTCCCCGGGGACACTAACTCCGGGGAGCTGTTTTTT.

The genes are TRBV6-2 or TRBV6-3 and TRBJ1-2, with a weak D call TRBD1 (5 bases). Germline values: CDR1 MNHEY, CDR2 SVGEGT. The CDR3 covers 17 residues. V gave up 8 bases and J gave up 3 bases, with 25 bases separating them. CDR3 sequence (DNA): TGTGCCAGCGAGGGAGACAGCGGACTTGCGCGGCACTATGGCTACACCTTC. Translated: CASEGDSGLARHYGYTF.

The CDR3 nucleotides read TGTGCCAGTAGTCAGGCGGGGGGGCCAGTCGATGAGCAGTTCTTC. Its protein product is CASSQAGGPVDEQFF. The chain links TRBV19 to TRBJ2-1; the match to TRBD2 covers 9 bases. The CDR3 has 15 residues. CDR1 is LNHDA, CDR2 SQIVND, per germline (reference sequence). The ends lost 5 bases at V and 8 bases at J; junction bases unmatched: 10.

As regards this clonotype: No conserved phenylalanine or tryptophan ends this CDR3, so it is likely a read error. The chain is built from TRBV7-9 and TRBJ2-7; 7 nucleotides line up with TRBD1. From germline, CDR1 is SEHNR and CDR2 FQNEAQ (reference sequence). The CDR3 is 14 residues long. Trimming took 4 bases from V and 0 from J; bases not matched to a gene: 3. The CDR3 region is CASSSRDSSYEQYL. CDR3 nucleotide sequence: TGTGCCAGCAGCTCACGGGACAGCTCCTACGAGCAGTACCTC.

This clonotype occurred many times. This rearrangement joins TRBV6-2 or TRBV6-3 to TRBJ2-1; no definite D call. The length of the CDR3 is 15 residues. Germline CDR1 and CDR2: MNHEY and SVGEGT. Trimming removed 7 bases at V and 0 bases at J, with 13 bases between. The CDR3: CASTLDLSSYNEQFF. CDR3 coding DNA: TGTGCCAGCACCCTGGACCTAAGCTCCTACAATGAGCAGTTCTTC.